One sample yielded the 17 T cell receptor beta chains listed below, sequenced in a study of blood T cell repertoires in COVID-19. TCRdb keeps only in-frame clones here, not all; method: immunoSEQ multiplex PCR. The sample shows roughly 100,000 clones, about 91% of them seen only once. The sample consisted of peripheral blood. The receptors derive from a young man with acute or convalescent COVID-19.

The chain couples TRBV6-5 to TRBJ1-2; weak D call: TRBD1 (6 bases). V dropped 0 bases and J dropped 9 bases, with 17 bases sitting between them. Germline V gene data show CDR1 as MNHEY and CDR2 as SVGAGI. The CDR3 covers 15 residues. CDR3 nucleotide sequence: TGTGCCAGCAGTTACTCCTTAGGGGGGAGCGGGAGCTACACCTTC. Protein product: CASSYSLGGSGSYTF.

This clone occurred once. J is TRBJ1-4 and V is TRBV4-1; 10 nucleotides agree with TRBD1. The germline V gene has CDR1 MGHRA and CDR2 YSYEKL. The junction had 2 bases not matched to a gene; V was cut back by 4 bases and J by 0 bases. There are 16 residues in the CDR3. CDR3 DNA sequence: TGCGCCAGCAGCCGGGACAGGGGCACAACTAATGAAAAACTGTTTTTT. Residues: CASSRDRGTTNEKLFF.

As concerns this clone: The junction does not match germline at one end; this may be a read error. CDR3 DNA: TGCGCCAGCAGCACCACAGGGAACGCTGAAGCTTTCTTT. Translated, it gives CASSTTGNAEAFF. The chain is built from TRBV5-1 and TRBJ1-1; TRBD1 is a possible D gene (6 bases). Germline V CDR1 and CDR2: SGHRS, YFSETQ. The CDR3 is made up of 13 amino acids.

The CDR3 DNA follows: TGCGCCAGCAGCCAACGCCAAGGGGGCACTGAAGCTTTCTTT. It translates to CASSQRQGGTEAFF. The chain recombines TRBV5-1 with TRBJ1-1; possible D gene TRBD1, 6 bases. CDR1 and CDR2 from the germline V gene are SGHRS and YFSETQ. The CDR3 totals 14 residues. V was clipped by 4 bases and J by 4 bases, with 14 bases between them.

This clone was counted a single time. This rearrangement joins TRBV15 to TRBJ2-3; D unclear. The germline V gene has CDR1 LNHNV and CDR2 YYDKDF (reference sequence). This CDR3 region has 17 residues. Trimming took 2 bases from V and 1 from J, leaving 16 bases between them. This chain's CDR3 is CATSRRPQYPGTDTQYF. The CDR3 DNA sequence: TGTGCCACCAGCAGACGACCACAGTACCCGGGCACAGATACGCAGTATTTT.

Here the CDR3 reads CASSWGLDKETQYF. The CDR3 DNA follows: TGTGCCAGCAGCTGGGGACTGGACAAAGAGACCCAGTACTTC. The rearrangement uses TRBV7-8 and TRBJ2-5, with D perhaps TRBD2 (6 bases). The CDR3 covers 14 residues. V shed 4 bases and J shed 3 bases, with 12 bases lying between them. The V gene's germline CDR1 is SGHVS and CDR2 FQNEAQ.

The genes are TRBV4-2 and TRBJ1-2; D is unclear. CDR1 is LGHNA, CDR2 YNFKEQ, per germline. V dropped 1 base and J dropped 0 bases, with 12 bases sitting between them. CDR3 length: 16 amino acids. The CDR3 DNA follows: TGTGCCAGCAGCCAAGGGGCGGGATGGACTAACTATGGCTACACCTTC. Translating gives CASSQGAGWTNYGYTF.

In nucleotides, the CDR3 is TGTGCCTGGAGTGTAGCGGGGGCCTCCTACGAGCAGTACTTC. Encoded protein: CAWSVAGASYEQYF. The rearrangement links TRBV30 to TRBJ2-7; 8 nucleotides agree with TRBD2. The CDR3 has 14 residues. Germline V CDR1 and CDR2: GTSNPN, SVGIG (reference sequence). V shed 0 bases, J shed 0 bases, and the junction held 1 base outside the gene matches.

The gene calls are TRBV12-3 or TRBV12-4 and TRBJ2-1, with 7 nucleotides matching TRBD1. There are 13 residues in the CDR3. V dropped 7 bases and J dropped 10; count of bases not matched to a gene: 10. Here the CDR3 reads CASTSGGADEQFF. Here the CDR3 DNA reads TGTGCCAGCACCTCAGGGGGAGCGGACGAGCAGTTCTTC.

The count of this clone is one. The rearrangement joins TRBV9 to TRBJ2-2, with 8 bases fitting TRBD1. Per the germline V gene, CDR1 is SGDLS and CDR2 is YYNGEE. This CDR3 has 16 residues. V shed 3 bases, J shed 2 bases, and the junction held 6 bases outside the gene matches. The CDR3 sequence is CASSASTGDNTGELFF. The CDR3 nucleotides are TGTGCCAGCAGCGCATCGACAGGGGATAACACCGGGGAGCTGTTTTTT.

The chain joins TRBV19 to TRBJ2-3, with 10 bases lining up with TRBD2. Germline CDR1 is LNHDA and CDR2 is SQIVND (reference sequence). J lost 0 bases, V lost 4 bases, and 4 bases had no gene match. CDR3 size: 16 residues. CDR3 protein: CASSKLAGQSTDTQYF. The CDR3 DNA reads TGTGCCAGTAGTAAACTAGCGGGGCAAAGCACAGATACGCAGTATTTT. The full variable domain, with the rest looked up from reference TRBV19 and TRBJ2-3, is DGGITQSPKYLFRKEGQNVTLSCEQNLNHDAMYWYRQDPGQGLRLIYYSQIVNDFQKGDIAEGYSVSREKKESFPLTVTSAQKNPTAFYLCASSKLAGQSTDTQYFGPGTRLTVL.

This chain connects TRBV24-1 to TRBJ1-4, with a possible D match to TRBD1 (6 bases). Germline V gives CDR1 KGHDR, CDR2 SFDVKD. V was clipped by 3 bases and J by 4 bases, with 14 bases between them. This CDR3 spans 16 amino acids. The chain's CDR3 is CATSDTRGGDNEKLFF. DNA of the CDR3: TGTGCCACCAGTGATACCAGGGGTGGGGATAATGAAAAACTGTTTTTT.

The chain recombines TRBV19 with TRBJ2-5, with D maybe TRBD2 (6 bases). This CDR3 is built from 14 residues. Trimming removed 5 bases from V and 4 bases from J, with 14 bases in between. Germline V gene lookup returns CDR1 LNHDA and CDR2 SQIVND (reference sequence). The DNA for the CDR3 is TGTGCCAGTAGTCCCCTGGCGGGACTAGAGACCCAGTACTTC. This gives the protein CASSPLAGLETQYF.

This chain uses TRBV5-1 with TRBJ2-5, with 8 nucleotides matching TRBD1. This CDR3 contains 14 residues. CDR1 and CDR2 (germline): SGHRS, YFSETQ. V was pared by 5 bases and J by 3 bases, with 6 bases of the junction left unmatched. The CDR3 DNA reads TGCGCCAGCAGATCGGACAGGGTAAAAGAGACCCAGTACTTC. The encoded protein is CASRSDRVKETQYF.

This rearrangement joins TRBV5-1 to TRBJ2-3; D is unresolved. There are 15 residues in the CDR3. V was clipped by 0 bases and J by 4 bases, with 12 bases between them. The germline gives CDR1 SGHRS, CDR2 YFSETQ. The DNA for the CDR3 is TGCGCCAGCAGCTTGGAGAACTTTCTCGCAGATACGCAGTATTTT. Protein sequence: CASSLENFLADTQYF.

The V call is TRBV3-1 (or the pseudogene TRBV3-2), the J call TRBJ1-4; 10 nucleotides align to TRBD1. J was trimmed by 0 bases and V by 0 bases; bases with no gene match: 7. In germline, CDR1 is LGHDT, CDR2 YNNKEL (reference sequence). The CDR3 spans 19 residues. The DNA for the CDR3 is TGTGCCAGCAGCCAAGAAGAGTGGGACAGGGGTCCAACTAATGAAAAACTGTTTTTT. Translated: CASSQEEWDRGPTNEKLFF.

The gene calls are TRBV9 and TRBJ1-3, with D unresolved. The CDR3 covers 18 residues. Germline V gene sequence: CDR1 SGDLS, CDR2 YYNGEE. V gave up 0 bases and J gave up 3 bases, with 19 bases separating them. CDR3 nucleotide sequence: TGTGCCAGCAGCGTAGAGCTTCGGGGAAAAGGGTTTGGAAACACCATATATTTT. This codes for CASSVELRGKGFGNTIYF.